This T cell receptor beta chain was documented in a study of cytomegalovirus exposure and HLA in healthy donors. Study-wide results and caveats: The authors considered a cluster of highly shared sequence variants likely to be a sequencing artifact. Information on immune exposure was restricted to one variable (CMV serostatus). Previously analyzed data showed that most TCR beta V segments were productive at a frequency of about 90% or about 30%. HLA restriction was apparent for most CMV-associated TCR beta chains in a later analysis.

Researchers ran the PCR with 60 Vbeta and 13 Jbeta primers. Measured with immunoSEQ multiplex PCR; TCRdb has only the in-frame clones, and not every one. The sample lists around 200,000 clones; 70% to 85% were seen once. As to this clone: What it binds is not known.

The specimen sequenced was PBMCs. The source is a woman between 35 and 50 years old in good health and CMV-seronegative.

The CDR3 loop is CASSLGLSGRSGELFF. The CDR3 nucleotides read TGCGCCAGCAGCTTGGGTCTTAGCGGTCGGTCGGGGGAGCTGTTTTTT. The J gene is TRBJ2-2, the V gene TRBV5-1; a weak D match, TRBD2 (6 bases). The CDR3 has 16 residues. Germline assignment: CDR1 SGHRS and CDR2 YFSETQ. V was trimmed by 0 bases and J by 8 bases, leaving 17 bases between them.